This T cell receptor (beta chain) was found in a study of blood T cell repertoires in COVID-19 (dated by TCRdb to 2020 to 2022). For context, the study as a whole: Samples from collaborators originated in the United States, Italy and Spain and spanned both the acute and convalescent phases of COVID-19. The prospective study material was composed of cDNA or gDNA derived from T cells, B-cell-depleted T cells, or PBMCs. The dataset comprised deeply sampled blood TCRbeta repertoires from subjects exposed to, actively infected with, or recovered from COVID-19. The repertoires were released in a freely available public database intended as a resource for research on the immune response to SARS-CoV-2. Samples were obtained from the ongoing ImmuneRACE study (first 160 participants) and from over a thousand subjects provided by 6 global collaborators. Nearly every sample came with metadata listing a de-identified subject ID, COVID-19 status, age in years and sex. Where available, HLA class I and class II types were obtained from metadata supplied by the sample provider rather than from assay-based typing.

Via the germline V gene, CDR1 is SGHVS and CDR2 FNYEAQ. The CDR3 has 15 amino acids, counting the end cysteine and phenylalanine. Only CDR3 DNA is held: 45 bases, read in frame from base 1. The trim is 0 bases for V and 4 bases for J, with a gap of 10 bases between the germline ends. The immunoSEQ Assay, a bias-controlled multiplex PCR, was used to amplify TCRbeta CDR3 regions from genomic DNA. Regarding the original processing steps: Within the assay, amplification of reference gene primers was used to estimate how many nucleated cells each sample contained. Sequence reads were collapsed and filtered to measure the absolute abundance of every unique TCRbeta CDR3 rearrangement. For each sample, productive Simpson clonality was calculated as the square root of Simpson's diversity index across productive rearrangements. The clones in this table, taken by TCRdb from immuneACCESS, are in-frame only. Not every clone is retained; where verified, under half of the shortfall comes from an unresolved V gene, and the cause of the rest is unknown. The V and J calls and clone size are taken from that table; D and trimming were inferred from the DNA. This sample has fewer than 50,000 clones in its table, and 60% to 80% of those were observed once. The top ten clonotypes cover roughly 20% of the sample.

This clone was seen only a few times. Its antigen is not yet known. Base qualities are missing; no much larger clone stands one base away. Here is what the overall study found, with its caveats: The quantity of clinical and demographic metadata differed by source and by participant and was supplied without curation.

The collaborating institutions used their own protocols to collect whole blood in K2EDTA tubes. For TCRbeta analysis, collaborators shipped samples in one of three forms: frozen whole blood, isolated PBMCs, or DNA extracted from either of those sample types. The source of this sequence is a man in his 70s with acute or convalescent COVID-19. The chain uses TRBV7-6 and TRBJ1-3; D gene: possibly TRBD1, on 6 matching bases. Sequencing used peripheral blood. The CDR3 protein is CASSLARGGGNTIYF. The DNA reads TGTGCCAGCAGCTTAGCGCGGGGGGGCGGAAACACCATATATTTT.